Listed here are 4 T cell receptor beta chains from one sample, sequenced in a study of blood T cell repertoires in COVID-19. The data were produced by immunoSEQ multiplex PCR, yet TCRdb's version contains in-frame clones alone and is incomplete. The sample lists 200,000 to 250,000 clones; roughly 86% were seen once. Sequences were obtained from PBMCs or T cells enriched from blood (not recorded which). The receptors stem from a woman in her 30s with acute COVID-19.

This chain uses TRBV18 with TRBJ2-5; the match to TRBD1 covers 11 bases. This CDR3 is 17 amino acids long. V dropped 3 bases and J dropped 3; count of bases not matched to a gene: 9. Germline V gene data show CDR1 as KGHSH and CDR2 as LQKENI. The chain's CDR3 is CASSPLPPGQGEETQYF. In nucleotides, the CDR3 is TGTGCCAGCTCACCCTTACCTCCGGGACAGGGGGAAGAGACCCAGTACTTC. The full variable domain, in which reference TRBV18 and TRBJ2-5 provide the parts outside the CDR3, is NAGVMQNPRHLVRRRGQEARLRCSPMKGHSHVYWYRQLPEEGLKFMVYLQKENIIDESGMPKERFSAEFPKEGPSILRIQQVVRGDSAAYFCASSPLPPGQGEETQYFGPGTRLLVL.

In this sample, this clone turned up once. The rearrangement links TRBV9 to TRBJ2-1; TRBD2 agrees at 14 bases. Germline CDR1 is SGDLS and CDR2 is YYNGEE. The V gene end was trimmed by 3 bases and the J gene end by 8 bases; junction bases not matched to a gene: 4. This CDR3 has 15 residues. This CDR3 is CASSATSGGEYEQFF. The DNA for the CDR3 is TGTGCCAGCAGCGCGACTAGCGGGGGGGAATATGAGCAGTTCTTC. Full variable domain (missing parts from reference TRBV9 and TRBJ2-1): DSGVTQTPKHLITATGQRVTLRCSPRSGDLSVYWYQQSLDQGLQFLIQYYNGEERAKGNILERFSAQQFPDLHSELNLSSLELGDSALYFCASSATSGGEYEQFFGPGTRLTVL.

The gene calls are TRBV9 and TRBJ1-4; possible D gene TRBD1, 6 bases. The V end was cut by 4 bases, the J end by 5 bases, with 15 bases between. The CDR3 is made up of 15 amino acids. The V gene's germline CDR1 is SGDLS and CDR2 YYNGEE. The CDR3 is CASSQKGVSNEKLFF. CDR3 bases: TGTGCCAGCAGCCAAAAGGGGGTCTCGAATGAAAAACTGTTTTTT.

Only one count was recorded for this clone. Its ends do not fully match the called genes, so a read error is possible. The chain combines TRBV13 with TRBJ1-1, with 9 bases lining up with TRBD1. Per the germline V gene, CDR1 is PRHDT and CDR2 is FYEKMQ (reference sequence). This CDR3 spans 12 amino acids. Written as DNA, the CDR3 is TGTGCCAGCGGCCGGGACAGGGTATATTTGCTCTTT. Translated: CASGRDRVYLLF.